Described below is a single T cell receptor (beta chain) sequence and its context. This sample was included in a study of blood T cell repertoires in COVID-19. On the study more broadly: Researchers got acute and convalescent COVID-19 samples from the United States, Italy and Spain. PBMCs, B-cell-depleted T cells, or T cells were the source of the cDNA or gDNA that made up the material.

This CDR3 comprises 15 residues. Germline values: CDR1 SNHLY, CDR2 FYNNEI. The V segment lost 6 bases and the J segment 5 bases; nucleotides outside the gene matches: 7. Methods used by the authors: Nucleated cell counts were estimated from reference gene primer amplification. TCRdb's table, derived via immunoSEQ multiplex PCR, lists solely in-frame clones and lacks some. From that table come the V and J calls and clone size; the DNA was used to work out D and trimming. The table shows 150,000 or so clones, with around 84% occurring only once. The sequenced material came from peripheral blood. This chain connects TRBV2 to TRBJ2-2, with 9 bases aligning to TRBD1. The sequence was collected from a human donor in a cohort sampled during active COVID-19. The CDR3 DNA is TGTGCCAGCAGGCAGGACAGGGGAGTAACCGGGGAGCTGTTTTTT. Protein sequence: CASRQDRGVTGELFF. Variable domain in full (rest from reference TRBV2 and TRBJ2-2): EPEVTQTPSHQVTQMGQEVILRCVPISNHLYFYWYRQILGQKVEFLVSFYNNEISEKSEIFDDQFSVERPDGSNFTLKIRSTKLEDSAMYFCASRQDRGVTGELFFGEGSRLTVL.